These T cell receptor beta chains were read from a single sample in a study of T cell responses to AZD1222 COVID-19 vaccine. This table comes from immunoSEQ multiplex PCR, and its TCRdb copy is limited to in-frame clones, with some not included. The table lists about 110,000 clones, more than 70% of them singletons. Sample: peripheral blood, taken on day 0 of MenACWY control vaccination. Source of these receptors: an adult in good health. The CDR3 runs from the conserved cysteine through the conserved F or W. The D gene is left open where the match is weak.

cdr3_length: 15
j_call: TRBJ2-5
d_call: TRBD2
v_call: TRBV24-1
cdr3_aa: CATSDRLAGMETQYF

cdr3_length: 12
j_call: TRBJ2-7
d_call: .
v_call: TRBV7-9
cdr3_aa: CASSSDYYEQYF

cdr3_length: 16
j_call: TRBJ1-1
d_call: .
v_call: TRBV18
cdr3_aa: CASSPLTGLGTSEAFF

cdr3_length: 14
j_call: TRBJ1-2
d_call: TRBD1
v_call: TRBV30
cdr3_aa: CAWSVLAGGYGYTF

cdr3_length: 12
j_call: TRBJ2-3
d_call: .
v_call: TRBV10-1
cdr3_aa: CASKRAPGTQYF

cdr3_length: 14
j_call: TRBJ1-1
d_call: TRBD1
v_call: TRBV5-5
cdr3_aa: CASSLYRGDTEAFF

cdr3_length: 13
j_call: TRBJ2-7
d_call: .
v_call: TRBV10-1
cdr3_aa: CASSERVTYEQYF

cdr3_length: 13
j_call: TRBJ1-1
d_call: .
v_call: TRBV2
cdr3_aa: CAGARGWNTEAFF

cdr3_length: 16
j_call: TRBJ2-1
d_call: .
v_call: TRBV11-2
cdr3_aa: CASSFLARGAYNEQFF

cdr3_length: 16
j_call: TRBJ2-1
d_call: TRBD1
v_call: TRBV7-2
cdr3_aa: CASSTRQGSIQNEQFF

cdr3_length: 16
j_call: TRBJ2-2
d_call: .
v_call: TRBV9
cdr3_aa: CASSVAVLGGNGELFF

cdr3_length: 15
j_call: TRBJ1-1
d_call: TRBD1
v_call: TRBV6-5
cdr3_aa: CASSPRYRGGTEAFF

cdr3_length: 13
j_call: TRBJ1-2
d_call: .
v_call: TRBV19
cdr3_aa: CASSIGDLYGYTF

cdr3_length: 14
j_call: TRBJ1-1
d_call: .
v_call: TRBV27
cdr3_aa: CASSLYQGLTEAFF

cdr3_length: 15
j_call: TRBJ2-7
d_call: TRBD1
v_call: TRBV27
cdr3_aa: CASSFGQGVSYEQYF

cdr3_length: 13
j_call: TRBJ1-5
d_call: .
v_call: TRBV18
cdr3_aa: CASSPTRNQPQHF

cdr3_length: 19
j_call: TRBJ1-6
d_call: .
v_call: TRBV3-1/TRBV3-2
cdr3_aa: CASSRVRLGATSYNSPLHF

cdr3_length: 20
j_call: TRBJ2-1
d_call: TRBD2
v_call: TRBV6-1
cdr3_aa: CASSEAYQGVTSGTDNEQFF

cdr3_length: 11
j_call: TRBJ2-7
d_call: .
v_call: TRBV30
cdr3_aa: CAWSEGYEQYF

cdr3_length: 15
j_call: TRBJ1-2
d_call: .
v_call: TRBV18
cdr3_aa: CASSSPPTGHYGYTF

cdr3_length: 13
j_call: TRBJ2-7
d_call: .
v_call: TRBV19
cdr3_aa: CASSGDSSYEQYF

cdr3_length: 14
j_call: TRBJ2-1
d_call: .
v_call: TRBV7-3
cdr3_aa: CASTSPVPGDEQFF

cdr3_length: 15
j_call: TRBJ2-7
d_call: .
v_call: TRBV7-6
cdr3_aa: CASSLAGGSGYEQYF

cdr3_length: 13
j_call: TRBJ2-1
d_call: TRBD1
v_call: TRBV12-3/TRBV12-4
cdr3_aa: CASSLGQGGEQFF

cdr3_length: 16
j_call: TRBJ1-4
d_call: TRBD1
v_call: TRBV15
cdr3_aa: CATSRERSGTGRKLFF

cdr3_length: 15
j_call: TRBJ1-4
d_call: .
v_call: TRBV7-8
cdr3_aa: CASSLSPSREEKLFF

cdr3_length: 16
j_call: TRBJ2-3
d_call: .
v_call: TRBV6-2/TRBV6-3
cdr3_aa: CASSPLTQISTDTQYF

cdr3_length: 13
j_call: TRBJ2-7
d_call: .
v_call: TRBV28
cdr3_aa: CASSLLQSYEQYF

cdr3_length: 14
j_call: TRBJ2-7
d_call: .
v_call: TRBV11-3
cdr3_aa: CASSNSGDPLKQYF

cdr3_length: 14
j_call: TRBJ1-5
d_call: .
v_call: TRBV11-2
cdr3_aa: CASSRGGSGQPQHF

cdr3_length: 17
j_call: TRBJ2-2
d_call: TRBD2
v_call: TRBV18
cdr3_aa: CASSPRLASGGSGELFF

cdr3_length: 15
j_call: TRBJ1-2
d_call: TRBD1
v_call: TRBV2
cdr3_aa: CASSEDRGTNYGYTF

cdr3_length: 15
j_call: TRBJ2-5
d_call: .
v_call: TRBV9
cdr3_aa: CASSVVGAGQETQYF

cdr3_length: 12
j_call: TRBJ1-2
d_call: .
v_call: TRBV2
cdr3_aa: CASRKDGYGYTF

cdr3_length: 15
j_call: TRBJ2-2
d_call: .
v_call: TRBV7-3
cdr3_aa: CASSRGQGNTGELFF

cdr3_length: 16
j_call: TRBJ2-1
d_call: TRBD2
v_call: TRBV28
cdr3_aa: CASSPGSREAKDEQFF

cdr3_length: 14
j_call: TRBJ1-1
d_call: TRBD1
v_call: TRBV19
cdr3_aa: CASSIGTGTPEAFF

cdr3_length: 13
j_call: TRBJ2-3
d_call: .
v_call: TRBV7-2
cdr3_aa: CASSSSGTDTQYF

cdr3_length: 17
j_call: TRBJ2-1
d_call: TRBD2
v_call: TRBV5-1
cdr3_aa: CASSSGTSGLSYNEQFF

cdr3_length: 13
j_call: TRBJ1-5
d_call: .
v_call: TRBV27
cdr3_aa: CASSPFSNQPQHF

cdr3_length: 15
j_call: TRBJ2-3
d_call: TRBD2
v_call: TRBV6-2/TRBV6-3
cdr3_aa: CASSHDSGGPATQYF

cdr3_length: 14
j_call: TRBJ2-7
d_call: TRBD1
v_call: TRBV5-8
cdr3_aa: CASSSGQGFDEQYF